What follows is one TCR beta chain and its context. Which antigen it targets is not known. Base qualities are not recorded, but no much larger clone differs from it by a single base. This sample is drawn from a study of shared clonotypes between healthy human individuals (TCRdb year 2020). For the wider study: The cohort included three men and a couple of women between 18 and 49 years of age. Per donor, three plates each were used for CD4 naive and CD4 memory, two for CD8 naive, and one for CD8 memory. Blood TCR repertoires of a handful of healthy adults were deeply sequenced to estimate repertoire size and the extent of clonotype sharing between individuals. Libraries were prepared and TCR repertoires were sequenced by different laboratories using diverse techniques, in order to increase sequencing depth and limit assay-specific biases. Leukapheresis yielded between about 0.85 and 10 billion PBMCs per donor. The investigation overall reported the following: The genetic and exposure-history diversity represented was limited by the small number of donors. Higher generation probabilities were observed for clonotypes shared by all four sorted-subset donors than for non-shared clonotypes. Naive subsets generally had larger estimated clonotype richness than memory subsets did. Rarefaction of sorted-subset datasets indicated incomplete sequencing despite the large sequencing depth. Based on pairwise subsampling, the degree of clonotype sharing among donors was expected to be affected by sequencing depth. Sampling was restricted to blood, and TCR repertoires in tissue are likely to differ from TCR repertoires in blood. When a few donors were compared, the shared fraction of clonotypes was about 5.4% for naive CD4, more than 3% for naive CD8, about 2.5% for memory CD4, and less than 0.5% for memory CD8.

TCR CDR3 regions were amplified from genomic DNA by multiplex PCR using the deep immunoSEQ assay. Extracted genomic DNA from each cell subset was distributed evenly across all wells of several immunoSEQ 96-well plates, and each plate was treated as a replicate. For sorted subsets, each replicate PCR was loaded with 200 to 250 ng genomic DNA, equivalent to 30,000 or so T cell genomes. Purified libraries were quantified with a Qubit 3.0 fluorometer, sized on a Bioanalyzer 2100, and re-quantified with the KAPA Library Quantification kit. Every immunoSEQ 96-well plate was sequenced on a dedicated single-read 150-cycle Illumina NextSeq 550 flow cell. The original methods were these. Because the immunoSEQ output held only junctional sequences and lacked quality scores, the filtering could not match the filtering applied to full-length reads. Sequences were annotated with PyIR, a Python wrapper for IgBLAST v1.9, using IMGT germline references to assign V/J genes and CDR3. Reads were filtered out if the reads had weak V/J assignments (E-value above 1e-6), no CDR3, stop codons, out-of-frame junctions, or ambiguous translated residues. V3J clonotypes were defined by identical inferred V gene, J gene, and CDR3 amino acid sequence. To compute the percentage overlap between repertoires, the number of shared unique clonotypes was divided by the size of the smaller repertoire. Three approaches were used to assess repertoire richness: RTK rarefaction, the Chao1 estimator, and Recon v2.1 estimates of unobserved clonotypes. Generation probabilities were computed with OLGA for all TCRbeta clonotypes obtained by the gDNA method from four donors. TCRdb holds this immuneACCESS table with in-frame rearrangements only. Some clones are missing; in checked studies, unresolved V genes explain under half, and the rest has no known cause. That table supplies the V and J calls and clone size; D and trimming were determined from the DNA. Here the sample has about 980,000 clones; approximately 80% occur a single time. The top ten clones comprise over 1.3% of the sample.

The germline V gene supplies CDR1 MDHEN and CDR2 SYDVKM. Taken from cysteine to phenylalanine, the CDR3 has 17 residues. Of all the DNA, just the CDR3 is kept, 51 bases in frame from base 1. Trimming leaves V shorter by 10 bases and J shorter by 1 base, with the junction holding 9 bases beyond the gene matches. The donors were healthy, HIV-negative adults who had no recently reported acute infections or vaccinations. Every donor was a Caucasian adult residing in Nashville, Tennessee, USA. CD4+ T cells were enriched through magnetic negative selection, after which naive cells were positively selected on CD45RA and the remaining negative fraction served as the memory subset. After blood collection by leukapheresis, PBMCs were isolated using Ficoll-Histopaque density gradient centrifugation and then cryopreserved in the vapor phase of liquid nitrogen. Analytical flow cytometry was used to check the purity and quantity of each magnetically sorted T cell population. From each sorted fraction, genomic DNA was isolated and quantified by UV absorbance on a Nanodrop 2000c.

The sequence was collected from a man between 18 and 29 years old in good health. Source material: memory CD4+ T cells sorted from blood. The meaning of the sample's cell subset or site label: CD45RA-negative fraction. The chain is made from TRBV28 and TRBJ2-3; 15 bases in the middle match TRBD2. Here the CDR3 is given as CATGGLAGGPGTDTQYF. The bases read TGTGCCACCGGGGGACTAGCGGGGGGTCCGGGCACAGATACGCAGTATTTT.